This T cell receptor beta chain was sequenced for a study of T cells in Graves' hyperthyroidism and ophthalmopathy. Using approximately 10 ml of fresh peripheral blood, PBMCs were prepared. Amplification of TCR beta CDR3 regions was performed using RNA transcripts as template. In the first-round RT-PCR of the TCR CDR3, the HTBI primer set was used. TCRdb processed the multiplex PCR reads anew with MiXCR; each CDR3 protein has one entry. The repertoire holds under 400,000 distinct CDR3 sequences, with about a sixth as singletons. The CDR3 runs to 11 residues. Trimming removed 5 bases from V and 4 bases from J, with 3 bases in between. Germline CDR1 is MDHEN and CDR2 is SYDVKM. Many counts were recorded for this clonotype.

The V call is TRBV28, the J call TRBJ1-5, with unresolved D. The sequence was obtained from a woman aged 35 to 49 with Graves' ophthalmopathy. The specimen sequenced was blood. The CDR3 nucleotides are TGTGCCAGCAGTACGAATCAGCCCCAGCATTTT. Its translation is CASSTNQPQHF.